A selection of T cell receptor beta chains follows, all from one sample in a study of blood T cell repertoires in COVID-19. The data were produced by immunoSEQ multiplex PCR, yet TCRdb's version contains in-frame clones alone and is incomplete. The data contain approximately 260,000 clones, around 90% of them singletons. The sample was peripheral blood. The receptors stem from a man aged 60 to 69 who had recovered from COVID-19. CDR3s leave out the opening cysteine and the closing phenylalanine or tryptophan. D genes are given only for firm matches. The size field is filled for only some rows; it gives once, few, many or a size class.

D,J,size,V,CDR3
TRBD1,TRBJ1-2,.,TRBV14,ASSPGTGSVYGYT
TRBD2,TRBJ2-2,.,TRBV11-2,ASSLPAGGPGELF
.,TRBJ2-7,.,TRBV11-2,ASSLGDREEY
TRBD1,TRBJ2-2,.,TRBV18,ASSPSTGVFTGELF
TRBD2,TRBJ2-7,.,TRBV6-5,ASSFSGGGYEQY
.,TRBJ2-3,.,TRBV5-1,ASSLEILAPSTDTQY
TRBD2,TRBJ2-5,.,TRBV19,ASSDTGGTSGAPGTQY
.,TRBJ2-1,.,TRBV5-1,ASSLLGGENNEQF
.,TRBJ1-2,.,TRBV7-6,ASSSRMTTGWGNYGYT
.,TRBJ1-1,once,TRBV5-5,ASSQNTGSTEAF
.,TRBJ1-3,.,TRBV9,ASSPDSHSGNTIY
TRBD1,TRBJ1-1,.,TRBV4-2,ASSSGDRGDVTEAF
TRBD2,TRBJ2-1,.,TRBV24-1,ATQNSGAYNEQF
.,TRBJ1-1,few,TRBV6-1,ASSEAYRAF
.,TRBJ1-5,.,TRBV19,ASSDILGGRNQPQH
TRBD2,TRBJ2-5,.,TRBV14,ASSHSHSAGGAKTQY
.,TRBJ2-1,.,TRBV5-1,ASSLTSNEQF
TRBD2,TRBJ2-1,.,TRBV6-2/TRBV6-3,ASSKNIAGGVIGYNEQF
.,TRBJ1-1,.,TRBV5-1,ASSTGDRRGTEAF
.,TRBJ2-3,.,TRBV7-9,ASSPQQGTAQY
TRBD1,TRBJ1-1,once,TRBV5-1,ASSTLPGQGGGKSEAF
.,TRBJ1-1,.,TRBV30,AWAGGNTEAF
.,TRBJ2-2,.,TRBV19,ASSIARGHRDGELF
.,TRBJ1-4,.,TRBV6-7,ASSPPELGPSNKLF
.,TRBJ2-3,.,TRBV7-2,ASSSPYGSYTQY
.,TRBJ2-1,.,TRBV9,ASNPPGLSSYNEQF